This T cell receptor beta chain stems from a study of T cells after yellow fever vaccination. Each CDR3 protein is one row after TCRdb ran MiXCR on the 5' RACE reads. The data contain some 350,000 distinct CDR3 sequences, roughly 10% of them singletons. Germline CDR1 SGHTA, CDR2 FQGNSA. Deletions cut 6 bases from V and 2 bases from J, with 6 bases between. The CDR3 has 12 amino acids. The rearrangement links TRBV7-2 to TRBJ2-3; D is ambiguous. This clonotype was obtained from a man aged 18 to 29 who received the YFV17D yellow fever vaccine. The input for sequencing was PBMCs, taken on the day of the first yellow fever vaccination. CDR3 coding DNA: TGTGCCAGCAGAGTTAACACAGATACGCAGTATTTT. Translated: CASRVNTDTQYF.